The 30 T cell receptor beta chains presented below share a single source sample, sequenced in a study of blood T cell repertoires in COVID-19 (dated by TCRdb to the early 2020s). Library preparation used the immunoSEQ multiplex PCR assay. In its TCRdb copy, this immuneACCESS table keeps in-frame sequences only and misses some clones. Where compared with another copy, unresolved V genes explain less than half of these, and the others have no known cause. For this sample there are approximately 81,000 clones; around 80% appear just once. The ten largest make up 7% to 9% of the sample. The sequenced sample was peripheral blood. These receptors were collected from a human donor in a cohort sampled during active COVID-19.

This clone was counted a few times. The CDR3 nucleotides read TGCAGCGTAGGAGAGAATAGCAATCAGCCCCAGCATTTT. This sequence encodes CSVGENSNQPQHF. This sequence joins TRBV29-1 and TRBJ1-5; D is ambiguous. V lost 6 bases and J 0 bases, leaving 9 bases between the germline ends. CDR1 is SQVTM and CDR2 is ANQGSEA in the germline V gene. The CDR3 has 13 amino acids. Variable domain in full (rest from reference TRBV29-1 and TRBJ1-5): SAVISQKPSRDICQRGTSLTIQCQVDSQVTMMFWYRQQPGQSLTLIATANQGSEATYESGFVIDKFPISRPNLTFSTLTVSNMSPEDSSIYLCSVGENSNQPQHFGDGTRLSIL.

The chain joins TRBV14 to TRBJ1-6; no firm D call. V was shortened by 4 bases and J by 8 bases, with 9 bases between the two germline ends. The CDR3 totals 13 residues. Germline V gene data show CDR1 as SGHDN and CDR2 as FVKESK. CDR3 DNA: TGTGCCAGCAGCCCCACTGTCGATTCACCCCTCCACTTT. Encoded protein: CASSPTVDSPLHF.

This clone was observed a single time. The chain is built from TRBV6-4 and TRBJ2-2, with 8 positions matching TRBD2. Unmatched junction bases numbered 11, after V lost 8 bases and J lost 0 bases. The CDR3 length is 17 residues. Germline-derived CDR1 and CDR2 are MRHNA and SNTAGT. The CDR3 DNA reads TGTGCCAGCGGGAAGACGGGGGGGCCCTCGAACACCGGGGAGCTGTTTTTT. Its protein product is CASGKTGGPSNTGELFF.

The sample holds a few counts of this clone. The chain uses TRBV19 and TRBJ2-7; weak D call: TRBD1 (5 bases). Germline CDR1 reads LNHDA; CDR2 reads SQIVND (reference sequence). Trimming pared 3 bases from V and 2 bases from J, leaving 8 bases between. This CDR3 contains 13 residues. The CDR3 bases are TGTGCCAGTAGTATGTCCAGGGCCTACGAGCAGTACTTC. Its translation: CASSMSRAYEQYF.

This chain joins TRBV6-5 and TRBJ2-7, with TRBD2 matching 9 bases. Germline V gene lookup returns CDR1 MNHEY and CDR2 SVGAGI. The CDR3 spans 15 residues. The junction had 10 bases not matched to a gene; V was cut back by 6 bases and J by 4 bases. As DNA, the CDR3 is TGTGCCAGCAGCCGGGCCGGACTAGCGAGGTACGAGCAGTACTTC. Its translation: CASSRAGLARYEQYF.

The chain is built from TRBV19 and TRBJ1-3; D call uncertain. Germline CDR1 reads LNHDA; CDR2 reads SQIVND (reference sequence). The V gene lost 8 bases and the J gene lost 0 bases, with 5 bases spanning the gap. The CDR3 has 12 residues. Here the CDR3 DNA reads TGTGCCAGTGCTAACTCTGGAAACACCATATATTTT. Translating gives CASANSGNTIYF.

The chain carries TRBV7-8 and TRBJ1-1, with 9 nucleotides matching TRBD1. This CDR3 spans 15 amino acids. Per germline, CDR1 SGHVS and CDR2 FQNEAQ. V shed 5 bases and J 8 bases; nucleotides not matched to a gene: 12. CDR3 nucleotide sequence: TGTGCCAGCAGCAAAAACCTGGGACAGGGCCTCGAAGCTTTCTTT. This codes for CASSKNLGQGLEAFF. Full variable domain (missing parts from reference TRBV7-8 and TRBJ1-1): GAGVSQSPRYKVAKRGQDVALRCDPISGHVSLFWYQQALGQGPEFLTYFQNEAQLDKSGLPSDRFFAERPEGSVSTLKIQRTQQEDSAVYLCASSKNLGQGLEAFFGQGTRLTVV.

CDR3 amino acids: CASSLASRDQETQYF. In DNA, the CDR3 is TGTGCCAGCAGCTTGGCTTCCAGGGACCAAGAGACCCAGTACTTC. The genes are TRBV5-6 and TRBJ2-5; possible D gene TRBD1, 5 bases. Germline V gene data show CDR1 as SGHDT and CDR2 as YYEEEE. CDR3 length: 15 residues. Trimming pared 0 bases from V and 0 bases from J, leaving 9 bases between.

The rearrangement links TRBV4-1 to TRBJ2-3; TRBD2 matches 10 bases. Germline lookup yields CDR1 MGHRA and CDR2 YSYEKL. The CDR3 runs 21 residues. V shed 0 bases, J shed 2 bases, and the junction held 17 bases outside the gene matches. The CDR3 here is CASSQDPLMGSGGQVTDTQYF. CDR3 DNA: TGCGCCAGCAGCCAAGATCCTCTAATGGGTAGCGGGGGGCAAGTCACAGATACGCAGTATTTT.

V and J are TRBV3-1 (or the pseudogene TRBV3-2) and TRBJ2-7; D is unclear. Germline CDR1 is LGHDT and CDR2 is YNNKEL (reference sequence). Trimming took off 0 bases at V and 9 bases at J, with 9 bases between the two ends. The CDR3 runs 12 residues. CDR3 bases: TGTGCCAGCAGCCAAGATGCAGTCGCGCAGTACTTC. Its protein product is CASSQDAVAQYF.

This clone has more than one count but fewer than ten. This chain links TRBV6-5 with TRBJ1-5; D might be TRBD1 (5 bases). Germline CDR1 reads MNHEY; CDR2 reads SVGAGI. The CDR3 loop spans 15 amino acids. The V end was cut by 4 bases, the J end by 0 bases, with 10 bases between. The CDR3 loop reads CASSSGWSSNQPQHF. The CDR3 DNA follows: TGTGCCAGCAGTTCAGGGTGGAGTAGCAATCAGCCCCAGCATTTT.

The chain recombines TRBV6-2 or TRBV6-3 with TRBJ1-1, with TRBD1 as a possible D gene (5 bases). Deletions cut 4 bases from V and 2 bases from J, with 11 bases between. Per germline, CDR1 MNHEY and CDR2 SVGEGT. This CDR3 is built from 14 residues. The CDR3 nucleotides are TGTGCCAGCAGTTGGTCCACAGGTAACACTGAAGCTTTCTTT. Translation gives CASSWSTGNTEAFF.

CDR3 coding DNA: TGCGCCAGCAGCCAAGGAAGGAGGGGACGGAACCAAGAGACCCAGTACTTC. It yields the protein CASSQGRRGRNQETQYF. The chain has TRBV4-1 and TRBJ2-5; the D gene is possibly TRBD2 (6 bases). Per the germline V gene, CDR1 is MGHRA and CDR2 is YSYEKL. Trimming stripped 1 base from V and 0 bases from J, with 15 bases between. The CDR3 has 17 residues.

A remark on this clone: At one end the junction does not follow the germline gene, possibly because of a read error. The gene calls are TRBV7-7 and TRBJ1-4; no reliable D call. This CDR3 is built from 13 residues. CDR1 and CDR2 from the germline V gene are SSHAT and FNYEAQ (reference sequence). CDR3 loop: CASSPSTNEKLFF. The CDR3 DNA reads TGTGCTAGCAGCCCCTCAACTAATGAAAAACTGTTTTTT.

This chain connects TRBV27 to TRBJ1-1, with D perhaps matching TRBD1 (5 bases). Germline CDR1 is MNHEY and CDR2 is SMNVEV (reference sequence). This CDR3 has 14 amino acids. The V gene lost 2 bases and the J gene lost 2 bases, with 9 bases spanning the gap. The CDR3 region is CASSLEGTNTEAFF. CDR3 nucleotides: TGTGCCAGCAGTTTAGAAGGGACTAACACTGAAGCTTTCTTT.

This clone was detected only a few times. The rearrangement uses TRBV27 and TRBJ2-1, with 9 nucleotides matching TRBD1. V shed 5 bases, J shed 7 bases, and the junction held 12 bases outside the gene matches. CDR3 length equals 16 residues. CDR1 and CDR2 (germline): MNHEY, SMNVEV (reference sequence). CDR3 bases: TGTGCCAGCAGTGTTGCCGGGACAGGGATCTTTAATGAGCAGTTCTTC. This sequence encodes CASSVAGTGIFNEQFF.

The chain carries TRBV18 and TRBJ1-5; D call uncertain. V lost 6 bases and J lost 8, with 14 bases in between. Per the germline V gene, CDR1 is KGHSH and CDR2 is LQKENI. The CDR3 is 13 amino acids. In DNA, the CDR3 is TGTGCCAGCTCTCCAGAGCGGGAAAAGCCCCAGCATTTT. Translating it yields CASSPEREKPQHF.

V gene TRBV5-6 combines with J gene TRBJ2-5, with D hard to call. Per the germline V gene, CDR1 is SGHDT and CDR2 is YYEEEE. This CDR3 comprises 14 residues. The V gene lost 0 bases and the J gene lost 2 bases, with 8 bases spanning the gap. The CDR3 spells CASSLGWQQETQYF. CDR3 sequence (DNA): TGTGCCAGCAGCTTGGGGTGGCAGCAAGAGACCCAGTACTTC.

The chain is built from TRBV7-9 and TRBJ1-5; D may be TRBD1 (6 bases). In germline, CDR1 is SEHNR, CDR2 FQNEAQ (reference sequence). The CDR3 consists of 16 residues. V lost 7 bases, J lost 1 base, and 17 bases lay in between. CDR3 region: CASTPGVGVSNQPQHF. CDR3 bases: TGTGCCAGCACGCCAGGGGTAGGAGTGAGCAATCAGCCCCAGCATTTT.

The chain carries TRBV2 and TRBJ2-7; 13 positions match TRBD2. J lost 2 bases, V lost 11 bases, and 15 bases had no gene match. In germline, CDR1 is SNHLY, CDR2 FYNNEI. This CDR3 is 17 amino acids long. The CDR3 coding sequence is TGTGCCGCCCGTTCCTGGACTAGCGGGGGCCAGACCTACGAGCAGTACTTC. Amino acids: CAARSWTSGGQTYEQYF.

The V and J genes are TRBV2 and TRBJ1-2, with D perhaps TRBD1 (6 bases). V was cut by 5 bases and J by 5 bases, with 12 bases left in between. CDR3 size: 13 residues. In germline, CDR1 is SNHLY, CDR2 FYNNEI. The DNA of the CDR3 is TGTGCCAGCAGTCGCCGACAGGCATATGGCTACACCTTC. Encoded protein: CASSRRQAYGYTF.

The rearrangement uses TRBV11-2 and TRBJ1-5; maybe TRBD1 (6 bases). Trimming shortened V by 5 bases and J by 5 bases, and 13 bases separated the two germline ends. This CDR3 has 14 residues. Germline V gene data show CDR1 as SGHAT and CDR2 as FQNNGV. CDR3 protein: CASSETGNHQPQHF. In DNA, the CDR3 is TGTGCCAGCAGCGAGACAGGTAATCATCAGCCCCAGCATTTT.

The chain joins TRBV5-5 to TRBJ1-1; tentatively, D is TRBD1 (6 bases). The V end lost 4 bases, the J end lost 6 bases, and 16 bases lay between the germline ends. The length of the CDR3 is 14 residues. CDR1 and CDR2 from the germline V gene are SGHKS and YYEKEE (reference sequence). CDR3 sequence reads: CASSPWNRDSEAFF. The CDR3 DNA follows: TGTGCCAGCAGCCCTTGGAACAGGGATTCTGAAGCTTTCTTT.

The chain carries TRBV7-3 and TRBJ1-5; D unresolved. V was cut by 3 bases and J by 4 bases, with 7 bases left in between. Looked up from germline, CDR1 is SGHTA and CDR2 is FQGTGA. The CDR3 extends over 13 amino acids. CDR3 sequence (DNA): TGTGCCAGCAGCTTGACACCTAATCAGCCCCAGCATTTT. This gives the protein CASSLTPNQPQHF.

The chain combines TRBV9 with TRBJ1-2, with 11 bases that match TRBD1. Per the germline V gene, CDR1 is SGDLS and CDR2 is YYNGEE. V shed 3 bases, J shed 2 bases, and the junction held 9 bases outside the gene matches. This CDR3 spans 17 amino acids. In DNA form, the CDR3 reads TGTGCCAGCAGCGGCCAGCTTAGGACAGGGGGCAACTATGGCTACACCTTC. Residues: CASSGQLRTGGNYGYTF.

The chain couples TRBV5-5 to TRBJ2-5; 7 bases align to TRBD2. The CDR3 sequence is 15 residues long. CDR1 and CDR2 (germline): SGHKS, YYEKEE (reference sequence). V lost 5 bases, J lost 4 bases, and 11 bases stayed unmatched. The CDR3 protein is CASRRTPGTTETQYF. The CDR3 nucleotides are TGTGCCAGCAGAAGGACCCCCGGGACTACAGAGACCCAGTACTTC.

This chain connects TRBV6-6 to TRBJ2-3; 7 bases line up with TRBD2. V lost 6 bases and J lost 1; bases outside the gene matches: 10. Germline lookup yields CDR1 MNHNY and CDR2 SVGAGI (reference sequence). There are 16 residues in the CDR3. CDR3 region: CASRLGSRGGTDTQYF. CDR3 in DNA: TGTGCCAGCAGGCTAGGGAGCCGGGGGGGCACAGATACGCAGTATTTT.

This clone has just one count. This chain uses TRBV9 with TRBJ2-7; 7 bases are a match to TRBD2. CDR1 is SGDLS and CDR2 is YYNGEE in the germline V gene. The V segment lost 0 bases and the J segment 2 bases; nucleotides outside the gene matches: 5. The CDR3 runs 15 residues. This CDR3 reads CASSVDPGTTYEQYF. The CDR3 DNA reads as TGTGCCAGCAGCGTAGACCCAGGGACTACCTACGAGCAGTACTTC.

The V gene is TRBV5-6, the J gene TRBJ1-4; D perhaps matches TRBD1 (5 bases). This CDR3 has 14 residues. CDR1 is SGHDT, CDR2 YYEEEE, per germline. Trimming removed 0 bases at V and 8 bases at J, with 11 bases between. The CDR3 protein is CASSLGQGGEKLFF. The DNA for the CDR3 is TGTGCCAGCAGCTTGGGGCAGGGTGGCGAAAAACTGTTTTTT. The full variable domain, with the rest looked up from reference TRBV5-6 and TRBJ1-4, is DAGVTQSPTHLIKTRGQQVTLRCSPKSGHDTVSWYQQALGQGPQFIFQYYEEEERQRGNFPDRFSGHQFPNYSSELNVNALLLGDSALYLCASSLGQGGEKLFFGSGTQLSVL.

The chain couples TRBV5-6 to TRBJ1-2, with D unclear. Germline V CDR1 and CDR2: SGHDT, YYEEEE. V was pared by 3 bases and J by 1 base, with 13 bases between. The length of the CDR3 is 15 residues. CDR3 sequence reads: CASSSRNSLNYGYTF. DNA for the CDR3: TGTGCCAGCAGCTCCCGGAACAGCCTTAACTATGGCTACACCTTC.